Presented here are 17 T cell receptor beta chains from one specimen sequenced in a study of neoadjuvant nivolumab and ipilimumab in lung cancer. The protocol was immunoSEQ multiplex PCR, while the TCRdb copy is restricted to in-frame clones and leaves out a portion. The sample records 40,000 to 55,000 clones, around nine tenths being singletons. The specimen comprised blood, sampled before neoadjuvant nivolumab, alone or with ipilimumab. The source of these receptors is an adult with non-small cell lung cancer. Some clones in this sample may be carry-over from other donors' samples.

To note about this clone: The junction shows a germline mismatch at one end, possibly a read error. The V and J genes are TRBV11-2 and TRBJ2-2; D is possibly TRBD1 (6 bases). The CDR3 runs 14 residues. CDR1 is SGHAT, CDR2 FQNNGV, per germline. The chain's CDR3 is CASSLDSGTRKLFF. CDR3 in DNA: TGTGCCAGCAGCTTAGATTCCGGGACAAGGAAGCTTTTTTTT.

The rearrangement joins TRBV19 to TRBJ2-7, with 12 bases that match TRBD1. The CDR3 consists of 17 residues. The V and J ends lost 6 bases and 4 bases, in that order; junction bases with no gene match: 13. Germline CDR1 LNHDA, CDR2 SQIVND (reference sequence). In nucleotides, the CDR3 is TGTGCCAGTAGCCTGCAAACCGGGACAGGGGGCAGGTACGAGCAGTACTTC. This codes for CASSLQTGTGGRYEQYF.

The DNA for the CDR3 is TGTGCCAGCAGTTACTTCGGGGGGGCGGTAGAAGAGACCCAGTACTTC. This gives the protein CASSYFGGAVEETQYF. The chain carries TRBV6-5 and TRBJ2-5; 8 nucleotides match TRBD2. Germline loops: CDR1 MNHEY, CDR2 SVGAGI. The CDR3 totals 16 residues. The ends lost 1 base at V and 3 bases at J; junction bases unmatched: 7.

CDR3 coding DNA: TGTGCCAGCTCACCACGGGGGGCTGCGGCCGAGCAGTACTTC. It encodes CASSPRGAAAEQYF. This rearrangement joins TRBV18 to TRBJ2-7; either TRBD1 or TRBD2 may fit D (6 bases each). The V end lost 1 base, the J end lost 6 bases, and 13 bases lay between the germline ends. The CDR3 is made up of 14 amino acids. Germline assignment: CDR1 KGHSH and CDR2 LQKENI.

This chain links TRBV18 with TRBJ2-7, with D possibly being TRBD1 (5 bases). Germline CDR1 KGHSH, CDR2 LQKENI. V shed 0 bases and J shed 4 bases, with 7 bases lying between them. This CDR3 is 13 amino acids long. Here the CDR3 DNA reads TGTGCCAGCTCACCACCTCAGGGTTACGAGCAGTACTTC. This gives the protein CASSPPQGYEQYF.

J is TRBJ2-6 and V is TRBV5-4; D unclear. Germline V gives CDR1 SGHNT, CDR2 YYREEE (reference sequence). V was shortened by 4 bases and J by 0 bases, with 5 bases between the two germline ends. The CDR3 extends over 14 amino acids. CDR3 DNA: TGTGCCAGCAGCCCGGACTCTGGGGCCAACGTCCTGACTTTC. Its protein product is CASSPDSGANVLTF.

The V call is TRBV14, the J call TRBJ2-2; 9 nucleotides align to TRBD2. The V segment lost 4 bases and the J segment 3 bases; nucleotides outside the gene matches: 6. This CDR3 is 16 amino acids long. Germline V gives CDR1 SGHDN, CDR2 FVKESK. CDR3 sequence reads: CASSRGLAKDTGELFF. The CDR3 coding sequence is TGTGCCAGCAGCCGAGGACTAGCGAAAGACACCGGGGAGCTGTTTTTT.

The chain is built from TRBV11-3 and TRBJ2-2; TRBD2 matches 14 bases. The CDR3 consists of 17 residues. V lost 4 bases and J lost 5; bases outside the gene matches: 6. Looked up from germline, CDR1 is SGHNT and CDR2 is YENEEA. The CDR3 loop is CASSSGTSGSLTGELFF. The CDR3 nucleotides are TGTGCCAGCAGCTCCGGGACTAGCGGGAGTCTGACCGGGGAGCTGTTTTTT. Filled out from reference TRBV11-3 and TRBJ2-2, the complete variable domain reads EAGVVQSPRYKIIEKKQPVAFWCNPISGHNTLYWYLQNLGQGPELLIRYENEEAVDDSQLPKDRFSAERLKGVDSTLKIQPAELGDSAVYLCASSSGTSGSLTGELFFGEGSRLTVL.

The CDR3: CASSHSRLAGGVRETQYF. The CDR3 region has the DNA TGTGCCAGCAGCCACTCTCGACTAGCGGGAGGGGTTAGGGAGACCCAGTACTTC. This sequence joins TRBV4-2 and TRBJ2-5; TRBD2 matches at 14 bases. V trimming: 3 bases; J trimming: 5 bases; junction bases outside the gene matches: 11. Germline V gene data show CDR1 as LGHNA and CDR2 as YNFKEQ. The CDR3 is made up of 18 amino acids.

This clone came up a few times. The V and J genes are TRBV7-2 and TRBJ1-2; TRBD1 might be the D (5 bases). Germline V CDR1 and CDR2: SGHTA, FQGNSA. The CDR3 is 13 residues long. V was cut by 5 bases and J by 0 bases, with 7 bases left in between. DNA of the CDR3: TGTGCCAGCAGCCGGGACGCTAACTATGGCTACACCTTC. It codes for CASSRDANYGYTF.

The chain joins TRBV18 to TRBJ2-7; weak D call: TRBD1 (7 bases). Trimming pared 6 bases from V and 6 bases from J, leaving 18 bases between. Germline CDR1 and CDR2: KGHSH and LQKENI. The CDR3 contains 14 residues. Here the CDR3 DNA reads TGTGCCAGCTCCCCAATTCAGGGGGAGGCCGAGCAGTACTTC. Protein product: CASSPIQGEAEQYF. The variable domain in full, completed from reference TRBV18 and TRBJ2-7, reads NAGVMQNPRHLVRRRGQEARLRCSPMKGHSHVYWYRQLPEEGLKFMVYLQKENIIDESGMPKERFSAEFPKEGPSILRIQQVVRGDSAAYFCASSPIQGEAEQYFGPGTRLTVT.

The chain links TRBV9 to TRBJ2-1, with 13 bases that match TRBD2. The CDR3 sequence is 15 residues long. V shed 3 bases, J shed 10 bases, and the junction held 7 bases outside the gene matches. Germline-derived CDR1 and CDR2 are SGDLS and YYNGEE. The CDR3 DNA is TGTGCCAGCAGCGACACTAGCGGGAGGGCCCAGGAGCAGTTCTTC. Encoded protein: CASSDTSGRAQEQFF.

For the CDR3, the DNA is TGTGCCAGTAGTAGCTCCCCAAGCACAGATACGCAGTATTTT. Residues: CASSSSPSTDTQYF. This chain connects TRBV19 to TRBJ2-3, with D unresolved. The CDR3 consists of 14 residues. Germline lookup yields CDR1 LNHDA and CDR2 SQIVND (reference sequence). V was clipped by 4 bases and J by 0 bases, with 8 bases between them.

The CDR3 spells CASSSGQMETQYF. CDR3 nucleotides: TGTGCCAGCAGCTCAGGACAGATGGAGACCCAGTACTTC. The chain combines TRBV5-4 with TRBJ2-5; weak D call: TRBD1 (6 bases). Germline CDR1 is SGHNT and CDR2 is YYREEE (reference sequence). This CDR3 contains 13 residues. The ends were cut back, 3 bases at V and 5 bases at J, with 11 bases in the middle.

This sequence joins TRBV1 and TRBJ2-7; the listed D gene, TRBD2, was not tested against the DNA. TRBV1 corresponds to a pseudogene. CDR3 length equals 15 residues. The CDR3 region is CTSSLTSGGSYEQYF. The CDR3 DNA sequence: TGCACCAGCAGCCTCACTAGCGGAGGGTCGTACGAGCAGTACTTC.

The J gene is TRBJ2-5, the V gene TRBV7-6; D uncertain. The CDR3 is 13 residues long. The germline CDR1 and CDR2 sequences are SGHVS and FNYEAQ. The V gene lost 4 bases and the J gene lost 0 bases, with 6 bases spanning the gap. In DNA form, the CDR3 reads TGTGCCAGCAGCTCTGGAAACCAAGAGACCCAGTACTTC. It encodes CASSSGNQETQYF. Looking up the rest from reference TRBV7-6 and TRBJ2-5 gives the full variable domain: GAGVSQSPRYKVTKRGQDVALRCDPISGHVSLYWYRQALGQGPEFLTYFNYEAQQDKSGLPNDRFSAERPEGSISTLTIQRTEQRDSAMYRCASSSGNQETQYFGPGTRLLVL.

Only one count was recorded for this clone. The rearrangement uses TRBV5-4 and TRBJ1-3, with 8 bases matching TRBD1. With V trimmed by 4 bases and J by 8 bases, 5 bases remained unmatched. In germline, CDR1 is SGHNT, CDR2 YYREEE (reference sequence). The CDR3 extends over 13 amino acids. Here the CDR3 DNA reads TGTGCCAGCAGCGTACAGGGGGGGGACACCATATATTTT. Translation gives CASSVQGGDTIYF. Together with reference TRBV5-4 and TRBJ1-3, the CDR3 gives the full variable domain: ETGVTQSPTHLIKTRGQQVTLRCSSQSGHNTVSWYQQALGQGPQFIFQYYREEENGRGNFPPRFSGLQFPNYSSELNVNALELDDSALYLCASSVQGGDTIYFGEGSWLTVV.